A single sample gave rise to the 18 T cell receptor beta chains below, sequenced in a study of blood T cell repertoires in COVID-19. The protocol was immunoSEQ multiplex PCR, while the TCRdb copy is restricted to in-frame clones and leaves out a portion. The sample shows 50,000 to 70,000 clones, about 86% of them seen only once. Source material: peripheral blood. Receptors originate from a middle-aged man with active COVID-19.

The V gene is TRBV5-6, the J gene TRBJ1-4, with 8 nucleotides matching TRBD1. The CDR3 loop spans 18 amino acids. Germline loops: CDR1 SGHDT, CDR2 YYEEEE. Unmatched junction bases numbered 19, after V lost 7 bases and J lost 5 bases. The CDR3 spells CASGRTGKSRRLNEKLFF. CDR3 nucleotide sequence: TGTGCCAGCGGACGGACAGGGAAGTCACGTCGGTTAAATGAAAAACTGTTTTTT.

This sequence joins TRBV6-5 and TRBJ2-1; D is unclear. Germline CDR1 MNHEY, CDR2 SVGAGI. The CDR3 runs 15 residues. Trimming removed 0 bases at V and 6 bases at J, with 12 bases between. The CDR3 nucleotides read TGTGCCAGCAGTTACTCAGTCCAGCGAGCCAATGAGCAGTTCTTC. The encoded protein is CASSYSVQRANEQFF.

The sample holds a few counts of this clone. The chain employs TRBV7-8 and TRBJ2-7; 7 bases fit TRBD2. After removal of 5 bases from V and 4 bases from J, the junction contained 14 bases not matched to a gene. CDR1 and CDR2 from the germline V gene are SGHVS and FQNEAQ. The CDR3 runs 16 residues. This CDR3 reads CASSPGLSGGIYEQYF. The CDR3 region has the DNA TGTGCCAGCAGCCCGGGCCTCTCGGGGGGTATTTACGAGCAGTACTTC.

The chain recombines TRBV5-4 with TRBJ2-1, with 8 positions matching TRBD2. This CDR3 region has 16 residues. V shed 6 bases and J 2 bases; nucleotides not matched to a gene: 10. Germline V gene sequence: CDR1 SGHNT, CDR2 YYREEE (reference sequence). The DNA for the CDR3 is TGTGCCAGCAACTACTTCGGGGGGGGAACCTACAATGAGCAGTTCTTC. It specifies CASNYFGGGTYNEQFF.

The CDR3 DNA follows: TGTGCCAGCAGCTTAGGAGGGACTAGCGGGGGAAGGGATACGCAGTATTTT. This translates into CASSLGGTSGGRDTQYF. This sequence joins TRBV7-9 and TRBJ2-3, with 14 bases matching TRBD2. With V trimmed by 1 base and J by 6 bases, 6 bases remained unmatched. This CDR3 region has 17 residues. CDR1 and CDR2 (germline): SEHNR, FQNEAQ (reference sequence).

J is TRBJ1-4 and V is TRBV12-5; possibly TRBD1 for D (5 bases). Trimming took 5 bases from V and 4 from J, leaving 14 bases between them. The CDR3 runs 15 residues. The germline gives CDR1 LGHNT, CDR2 FRNRAP. The CDR3 sequence is CASGAPGGDNEKLFF. As DNA, the CDR3 is TGTGCTAGTGGTGCTCCGGGGGGGGATAATGAAAAACTGTTTTTT.

The chain uses TRBV5-1 and TRBJ2-1, with D tentatively TRBD2 (5 bases). V shed 1 base and J shed 2 bases, with 13 bases lying between them. The CDR3 spans 16 residues. Germline V gene data show CDR1 as SGHRS and CDR2 as YFSETQ. The CDR3 region has the DNA TGCGCCAGCAGCTTGAATCCAGCGGACGCCTACAATGAGCAGTTCTTC. Amino acids: CASSLNPADAYNEQFF.

The chain has TRBV7-6 and TRBJ2-3, with D perhaps TRBD2 (7 bases). The CDR3 runs to 16 residues. Germline-derived CDR1 and CDR2 are SGHVS and FNYEAQ. Trimming cost V 0 bases and J 2 bases, with 12 bases left between them. In DNA form, the CDR3 reads TGTGCCAGCAGCTTAGCGCAGGGGACTACCACAGATACGCAGTATTTT. Amino acid sequence: CASSLAQGTTTDTQYF.

The chain joins TRBV4-1 to TRBJ2-5; maybe TRBD2 (5 bases). The V gene's germline CDR1 is MGHRA and CDR2 YSYEKL. V was trimmed by 4 bases and J by 4 bases, leaving 13 bases between them. This CDR3 comprises 14 residues. Here the CDR3 reads CASSPGGGGETQYF. CDR3 sequence (DNA): TGCGCCAGCAGCCCCGGTGGAGGCGGAGAGACCCAGTACTTC.

This clone was seen a few times. This sequence joins TRBV28 and TRBJ2-2, with D perhaps TRBD1 (6 bases). Per the germline V gene, CDR1 is MDHEN and CDR2 is SYDVKM. V lost 4 bases to trimming and J lost 5 bases, with 17 bases between them. The CDR3 spans 16 residues. CDR3 residues: CASSWDTKSNTGELFF. DNA for the CDR3: TGTGCCAGCAGTTGGGACACAAAATCTAATACCGGGGAGCTGTTTTTT.

The V and J genes are TRBV7-8 and TRBJ2-3; 9 bases match TRBD2. Germline lookup yields CDR1 SGHVS and CDR2 FQNEAQ. With 4 bases clipped from V and 5 bases from J, the junction kept 16 bases outside the gene matches. The CDR3 totals 18 residues. The CDR3 region is CASSSRAPRGGHVDTQYF. The CDR3, as DNA: TGTGCCAGCAGCTCAAGGGCTCCGCGGGGGGGCCACGTAGATACGCAGTATTTT. Full variable domain (outside the CDR3, taken from reference TRBV7-8 and TRBJ2-3): GAGVSQSPRYKVAKRGQDVALRCDPISGHVSLFWYQQALGQGPEFLTYFQNEAQLDKSGLPSDRFFAERPEGSVSTLKIQRTQQEDSAVYLCASSSRAPRGGHVDTQYFGPGTRLTVL.

The chain combines TRBV5-4 with TRBJ2-1, with 11 nucleotides matching TRBD1. The CDR3 contains 15 residues. J was trimmed by 7 bases and V by 4 bases; bases with no gene match: 7. Germline V gene sequence: CDR1 SGHNT, CDR2 YYREEE (reference sequence). CDR3 nucleotides: TGTGCCAGCAGCACTGGACAGGGGGCTTTGAATGAGCAGTTCTTC. Its protein is CASSTGQGALNEQFF.

The V and J genes are TRBV19 and TRBJ1-2, with D possibly TRBD1 on 5 matching bases. Trimming cost V 6 bases and J 7 bases, with 15 bases left between them. The CDR3 has 13 residues. Germline V CDR1 and CDR2: LNHDA, SQIVND (reference sequence). CDR3 residues: CASSPGPGGGYTF. The CDR3 region has the DNA TGTGCCAGTAGCCCGGGGCCCGGGGGTGGCTACACCTTC.

The rearrangement uses TRBV7-8 and TRBJ2-1; D is ambiguous. The CDR3 totals 12 residues. Germline CDR1 SGHVS, CDR2 FQNEAQ. V gave up 5 bases and J gave up 9 bases, with 11 bases separating them. CDR3 sequence reads: CASSPRSPEQFF. DNA for the CDR3: TGTGCCAGCAGCCCTAGAAGTCCTGAGCAGTTCTTC.

This chain links TRBV2 with TRBJ2-1; TRBD2 matches at 7 bases. The length of the CDR3 is 12 residues. Trimming removed 8 bases from V and 8 bases from J; junction bases left unmatched: 6. Germline lookup yields CDR1 SNHLY and CDR2 FYNNEI. DNA for the CDR3: TGTGCCAGCCAAAGACTAGCAGATGAGCAGTTCTTC. Protein: CASQRLADEQFF.

The chain has TRBV28 and TRBJ1-5, with 9 positions matching TRBD1. CDR1 and CDR2 (germline): MDHEN, SYDVKM. The CDR3 totals 16 residues. Unmatched junction bases numbered 7, after V lost 6 bases and J lost 1 base. CDR3 residues: CASSQSGTGSNQPQHF. The CDR3, as DNA: TGTGCCAGCAGCCAATCCGGGACAGGGAGCAATCAGCCCCAGCATTTT.

The DNA of the CDR3 is TGTGCCAGCAGCATTACCGGGACTTCATACAATGAGCAGTTCTTC. It codes for CASSITGTSYNEQFF. The chain is built from TRBV6-5 and TRBJ2-1, with D possibly being TRBD2 (6 bases). CDR3 length: 15 amino acids. The V gene lost 6 bases and the J gene lost 4 bases, with 16 bases spanning the gap. CDR1 and CDR2 from the germline V gene are MNHEY and SVGAGI.

The genes are TRBV11-2 and TRBJ2-1, with unresolved D. Per germline, CDR1 SGHAT and CDR2 FQNNGV. Trimming took off 4 bases at V and 10 bases at J, with 5 bases between the two ends. The CDR3 loop spans 10 amino acids. The CDR3 DNA is TGTGCCAGCAGCTCAGGAGAGCAGTTCTTC. It translates to CASSSGEQFF.